The 17 T cell receptor beta chains reported below all come from one sample, sequenced in a study of T cell repertoires in cytomegalovirus infection. TCRdb passed the reads through MiXCR, listing each CDR3 protein once. In the table there are about 360,000 distinct CDR3 sequences, nearly 35% of which are singletons. These receptors have no identified antigens. Material: cultured PBMCs, obtained from culture after CMV antigen stimulation. All receptors come from a human donor in good health (CMV status not recorded). Some clones in this sample may be carry-over from other donors' samples.

The J gene is TRBJ2-1, the V gene TRBV20-1; TRBD2 matches at 9 bases. The germline V gene has CDR1 DFQATT and CDR2 SNEGSKA (reference sequence). J gave up 4 bases and V 5 bases, and 6 bases lay outside the gene matches. The CDR3 has 14 residues. The DNA of the CDR3 is TGCAGTGCTCCGAGGACTAGCGATTACAATGAGCAGTTCTTC. Translation gives CSAPRTSDYNEQFF.

This clonotype came up a few times. This rearrangement joins TRBV20-1 to TRBJ2-1; 9 bases are a match to TRBD2. Germline assignment: CDR1 DFQATT and CDR2 SNEGSKA (reference sequence). The length of the CDR3 is 17 residues. V was pared by 5 bases and J by 6 bases, with 17 bases of the junction left unmatched. In nucleotides, the CDR3 is TGCAGTGCTGAGGTTGTAGCGGGAGCCCCCAAAAGCAATGAGCAGTTCTTC. Its translation: CSAEVVAGAPKSNEQFF.

The chain is built from TRBV20-1 and TRBJ2-3, with D possibly matching TRBD1 (5 bases). CDR1 is DFQATT and CDR2 is SNEGSKA in the germline V gene (reference sequence). Trimming took 1 base from V and 0 from J, leaving 8 bases between them. CDR3 length: 14 amino acids. CDR3 nucleotides: TGCAGTGCTAGAGGACAGACTAGCACAGATACGCAGTATTTT. The encoded protein is CSARGQTSTDTQYF.

The V call is TRBV3-1, the J call TRBJ1-2; 8 nucleotides agree with TRBD1. The CDR3 is made up of 18 amino acids. Losses at the gene ends were 0 bases for V and 7 bases for J; bases not matched to a gene: 16. The germline V gene encodes CDR1 LGHDT and CDR2 YNNKEL (reference sequence). The CDR3 sequence: CASSQDLGSDRGRFGYTF. CDR3 sequence (DNA): TGTGCCAGCAGCCAAGATCTGGGCAGCGACAGGGGAAGGTTTGGCTACACCTTC.

V gene TRBV24-1 combines with J gene TRBJ2-7; 12 positions match TRBD1. There are 13 residues in the CDR3. Germline CDR1 KGHDR, CDR2 SFDVKD. V shed 5 bases and J 7 bases; nucleotides not matched to a gene: 2. Written as DNA, the CDR3 is TGTGCCACCAGTGGGGACAGGGGGCATGAGCAGTACGTC. This gives the protein CATSGDRGHEQYV.

The chain employs TRBV7-8 and TRBJ2-5; D call uncertain. The CDR3 is made up of 15 amino acids. CDR1 and CDR2 from the germline V gene are SGHVS and FQNEAQ. V dropped 0 bases and J dropped 4 bases, with 12 bases sitting between them. DNA of the CDR3: TGTGCCAGCAGCTTAGCCCCAATGTCAGGAGAGACCCAGTACTTC. Translation gives CASSLAPMSGETQYF.

The V gene is TRBV11-2, the J gene TRBJ2-7; D unresolved. Germline V CDR1 and CDR2: SGHAT, FQNNGV. Trimming left V 0 bases short and J 3 bases short, with 9 bases between. This CDR3 has 14 residues. CDR3 in amino acids: CASSLEAGYYEQYF. CDR3 sequence (DNA): TGTGCCAGCAGCTTAGAGGCAGGATACTACGAGCAGTACTTC.

V is TRBV28 and J is TRBJ1-4; D might be TRBD1 (6 bases). The V end lost 7 bases, the J end lost 11 bases, and 11 bases lay between the germline ends. The germline gives CDR1 MDHEN, CDR2 SYDVKM. This CDR3 contains 11 residues. For the CDR3, the DNA is TGTGCCAGCATTAAGGGGGATAAACTGTTTTTT. As protein: CASIKGDKLFF.

This chain uses TRBV28 with TRBJ2-4; TRBD1 aligns across 10 bases. CDR3 length equals 19 residues. Germline CDR1 MDHEN, CDR2 SYDVKM. Germline trimming cut 6 bases from V and 1 base from J; bases unmatched to any gene: 15. CDR3 sequence (DNA): TGTGCCAGCAGCCGACCGGGACAGGGGCCCCTGAGGGCCAAAAACATTCAGTACTTC. This translates into CASSRPGQGPLRAKNIQYF.

This clonotype was detected only a few times. The chain carries TRBV5-3 and TRBJ2-1, with 7 bases aligning to TRBD2. TRBV5-3 is recorded as an ORF, its role being uncertain. V lost 8 bases, J lost 8 bases, and 10 bases stayed unmatched. The CDR3 contains 13 residues. The chain's CDR3 is CASSTQGLDEQFF. DNA for the CDR3: TGTGCCAGCAGCACCCAAGGACTAGATGAGCAGTTCTTC.

This clonotype was recorded only once. This sequence joins TRBV9 and TRBJ2-4; D ambiguous. V was clipped by 4 bases and J by 7 bases, with 9 bases between them. Germline V lookup: CDR1 SGDLS, CDR2 YYNGEE. This CDR3 is 12 amino acids long. The CDR3 sequence: CASSRTENIQYF. The CDR3 nucleotides are TGTGCCAGCAGCCGCACCGAGAACATTCAGTACTTC.

This clonotype was seen a handful of times. The chain links TRBV20-1 to TRBJ2-3, with 7 bases lining up with TRBD2. Per the germline V gene, CDR1 is DFQATT and CDR2 is SNEGSKA (reference sequence). This CDR3 has 16 residues. With 0 bases clipped from V and 0 bases from J, the junction kept 6 bases outside the gene matches. The chain's CDR3 is CSARDETGGSTDTQYF. CDR3 coding DNA: TGCAGTGCTAGAGATGAAACGGGGGGTAGCACAGATACGCAGTATTTT.

The chain links TRBV29-1 to TRBJ2-5, with 10 bases that match TRBD2. J was trimmed by 0 bases and V by 2 bases; bases with no gene match: 6. This CDR3 has 16 residues. CDR1 and CDR2 (germline): SQVTM, ANQGSEA. The DNA of the CDR3 is TGCAGCGTTGAAAAGACTAGCGGGCTGTACCAAGAGACCCAGTACTTC. This gives the protein CSVEKTSGLYQETQYF. Variable domain in full (rest from reference TRBV29-1 and TRBJ2-5): SAVISQKPSRDICQRGTSLTIQCQVDSQVTMMFWYRQQPGQSLTLIATANQGSEATYESGFVIDKFPISRPNLTFSTLTVSNMSPEDSSIYLCSVEKTSGLYQETQYFGPGTRLLVL.

The rearrangement links TRBV3-1 to TRBJ1-2; D may be TRBD1 (6 bases). CDR3 size: 15 residues. Germline CDR1 and CDR2: LGHDT and YNNKEL (reference sequence). Trimming shortened V by 3 bases and J by 5 bases, and 16 bases separated the two germline ends. The CDR3 reads CASSQTRGAQYGYTF. The CDR3 region has the DNA TGTGCCAGCAGCCAGACCCGGGGGGCGCAATATGGCTACACCTTC.

The sample holds a few counts of this clonotype. The J gene is TRBJ2-3, the V gene TRBV7-9, with unresolved D. Germline V CDR1 and CDR2: SEHNR, FQNEAQ (reference sequence). Trimming cost V 1 base and J 2 bases, with 10 bases left between them. The CDR3 totals 15 residues. The CDR3 loop reads CASSLDGGVTDTQYF. CDR3 coding DNA: TGTGCCAGCAGCTTAGACGGCGGTGTCACAGATACGCAGTATTTT.

J is TRBJ1-5 and V is TRBV19; TRBD1 agrees at 9 bases. The trim removed 6 bases at V and 3 bases at J, leaving 3 bases unmatched. The CDR3 sequence is 14 residues long. Germline V CDR1 and CDR2: LNHDA, SQIVND (reference sequence). CDR3 nucleotides: TGTGCCAGTAGGGACAGGGGAAACAATCAGCCCCAGCATTTT. Protein product: CASRDRGNNQPQHF.

There are a few counts of this clonotype. The rearrangement joins TRBV7-2 to TRBJ2-7; TRBD2 matches 7 bases. CDR3 size: 15 residues. J was trimmed by 1 base and V by 2 bases; bases with no gene match: 5. Germline V gene sequence: CDR1 SGHTA, CDR2 FQGNSA. The CDR3 sequence: CASSLIAGFSYEQYF. The CDR3 coding sequence is TGTGCCAGCAGCTTAATAGCGGGCTTTTCCTACGAGCAGTACTTC.